The 25 T cell receptor beta chains below all came from one sample that was sequenced in a study of metastatic and nonmetastatic thyroid tumors. Each patient came to thyroid surgery without any prior treatment (of any kind). Using MiXCR, TCRdb reanalyzed the PCR reads. Seen here are tens of thousands of clones, 17% observed once, and the top ten hold 5% to 7.5%. The sequencing input was blood. These receptors came from a male donor with papillary thyroid cancer or a benign thyroid nodule (not recorded which). Some clones in this sample may be carry-over from other donors' samples.

This clone has a count of ten or more. The chain joins TRBV3-1 to TRBJ1-1; D not certain. The germline gives CDR1 LGHDT, CDR2 YNNKEL (reference sequence). The CDR3 extends over 15 amino acids. V was trimmed by 1 base and J by 1 base, leaving 10 bases between them. The CDR3 DNA is TGTGCCAGCAGCCAAGTTCCCGACGGGAACACTGAAGCTTTCTTT. It specifies CASSQVPDGNTEAFF.

This clone was seen ten or more times. This chain joins TRBV14 and TRBJ1-3, with D perhaps TRBD1 (6 bases). Trimming stripped 1 base from V and 0 bases from J, with 10 bases between. The length of the CDR3 is 16 residues. The V gene's germline CDR1 is SGHDN and CDR2 FVKESK. Here the CDR3 DNA reads TGTGCCAGCAGCCAAGCTGGGGGCTACTCTGGAAACACCATATATTTT. It encodes CASSQAGGYSGNTIYF.

The CDR3 DNA follows: TGTGCCAGCAGTTTTCAGGGGGCTGGGTCACCCCTCCACTTT. Protein: CASSFQGAGSPLHF. The V and J genes are TRBV12-3 or TRBV12-4 and TRBJ1-6; 8 bases are a match to TRBD1. V lost 3 bases and J lost 10; bases outside the gene matches: 5. This CDR3 has 14 amino acids.

This clone was seen only a few times. The rearrangement uses TRBV10-2 and TRBJ2-1, with D tentatively TRBD2 (6 bases). With 4 bases removed from V and 5 bases from J, the gap between germline ends came to 18 bases. The CDR3 totals 16 residues. Germline assignment: CDR1 WSHSY and CDR2 SAAADI. The CDR3 spells CASSGERNSGHNEQFF. The CDR3 DNA is TGCGCCAGCAGTGGGGAAAGGAATAGCGGACACAATGAGCAGTTCTTC.

In this sample, this clone turned up many times. A much larger clone differs by one base, so this may be a read error. The chain uses TRBV25-1 and TRBJ1-2, with D possibly matching TRBD1 (6 bases). This CDR3 is 17 amino acids long. Germline CDR1 is MGHDK and CDR2 is SYGVNS. V was shortened by 0 bases and J by 6 bases, with 20 bases between the two germline ends. CDR3 in amino acids: CASSEYGRNPDRHGYTF. Here the CDR3 DNA reads TGTGCCAGCAGTGAATACGGTCGCAACCCGGACAGACATGGCTACACCTTC.

In its sample, this clone was seen many times. A much more abundant neighbour one base away suggests this may be a read error. The conserved closing phenylalanine or tryptophan is absent in this CDR3, likely reflecting a read error. The chain has TRBV11-1 and TRBJ1-6; 9 nucleotides agree with TRBD1. From germline, CDR1 is SGHAT and CDR2 FQDESV (reference sequence). The CDR3 covers 15 residues. The V and J ends lost 5 bases and 6 bases, in that order; junction bases with no gene match: 5. Written as DNA, the CDR3 is TGTGCCAGCAGCGACCGGACAGGGGCTAATTCACCCCTCCACTTG. Translated, it gives CASSDRTGANSPLHL.

This clone has ten or more counts. This sequence may be a read error, since a much larger clone differs from it by one base. The gene calls are TRBV2 and TRBJ1-1, with a tentative D call TRBD1 (5 bases). This CDR3 contains 16 residues. The V gene's germline CDR1 is SNHLY and CDR2 FYNNEI. Trimming stripped 6 bases from V and 0 bases from J, with 17 bases between. The CDR3 spells CASSGPGGLMNTEAFF. The CDR3 nucleotides are TGTGCCAGCAGCGGCCCCGGGGGTCTGATGAACACTGAAGCTTTCTTT.

This clone is termed medium-sized. This rearrangement joins TRBV6-2 or TRBV6-3 to TRBJ2-7, with a weak D call TRBD2 (6 bases). Germline CDR1 reads MNHEY; CDR2 reads SVGEGT. The CDR3 has 15 amino acids. The germline V and J ends were trimmed by 0 bases and 4 bases, with 13 bases remaining between them. This CDR3 is CASSYSVIRGYEQYF. The CDR3 DNA follows: TGTGCCAGCAGTTACTCGGTGATCCGGGGGTACGAGCAGTACTTC.

On this clone: One end of the junction varies from germline; a read error may be responsible. The rearrangement joins TRBV7-6 to TRBJ2-7; D not resolved. CDR1 is SGHVS and CDR2 is FNYEAQ in the germline V gene. CDR3 size: 15 residues. The CDR3 loop is CVSSLFAARSYEQYF. The CDR3, as DNA: TGTGTCAGCAGCTTATTTGCGGCAAGATCCTACGAGCAGTACTTC. Filled out from reference TRBV7-6 and TRBJ2-7, the complete variable domain reads GAGVSQSPRYKVTKRGQDVALRCDPISGHVSLYWYRQALGQGPEFLTYFNYEAQQDKSGLPNDRFSAERPEGSISTLTIQRTEQRDSAMYRCVSSLFAARSYEQYFGPGTRLTVT.

This clone was observed at least ten times. This chain joins TRBV5-4 and TRBJ2-1; TRBD2 might be the D (5 bases). Between the trimmed V and J ends, which lost 3 bases and 9 bases, there was a span of 13 bases. The CDR3 consists of 13 residues. CDR1 SGHNT and CDR2 YYREEE come from the germline V gene (reference sequence). CDR3 sequence reads: CASSSTSTAEQFF. The CDR3 DNA reads TGTGCCAGCAGCTCCACTAGTACGGCTGAGCAGTTCTTC.

The rearrangement uses TRBV5-1 and TRBJ2-3; 7 bases agree with TRBD2. CDR3 size: 16 residues. Germline trimming cut 5 bases from V and 7 bases from J; bases unmatched to any gene: 16. The germline V gene has CDR1 SGHRS and CDR2 YFSETQ. This CDR3 is CASSPGHGGGAYTQYF. DNA of the CDR3: TGCGCCAGCAGTCCCGGACATGGCGGGGGTGCATATACGCAGTATTTT.

The V and J genes are TRBV10-1 and TRBJ1-4; D remains ambiguous. The V gene lost 3 bases and the J gene lost 7 bases, with 9 bases spanning the gap. This CDR3 is 13 amino acids long. Looked up from germline, CDR1 is WNHNN and CDR2 is SYGVQD (reference sequence). Here the CDR3 DNA reads TGCGCCAGCAGTGATGGCCCTTGTGAAAAACTGTTTTTT. Protein sequence: CASSDGPCEKLFF.

In its sample, this clone is medium-sized. The gene calls are TRBV6-1 and TRBJ2-7, with D possibly being TRBD1 or TRBD2 (5 bases each). Germline V CDR1 and CDR2: MNHNS, SASEGT. V was trimmed by 3 bases and J by 0 bases, leaving 9 bases between them. This CDR3 is built from 14 residues. Written as DNA, the CDR3 is TGTGCCAGCAGTGACCGGGACCCCTCCTACGAGCAGTACTTC. It translates to CASSDRDPSYEQYF.

Many counts were recorded for this clone. The chain has TRBV7-9 and TRBJ2-7, with D perhaps matching TRBD1 (6 bases). Trimming took off 5 bases at V and 4 bases at J, with 15 bases between the two ends. The CDR3 spans 14 residues. Per the germline V gene, CDR1 is SEHNR and CDR2 is FQNEAQ (reference sequence). The CDR3 DNA is TGTGCCAGCAGCCGCCGGGACACGTCTTACGAGCAGTACTTC. Its protein is CASSRRDTSYEQYF.

As for this clone: A read error is possible here, since a much larger clone lies one base away. J is TRBJ1-1 and V is TRBV10-2; D remains ambiguous. This CDR3 contains 11 residues. In germline, CDR1 is WSHSY, CDR2 SAAADI. V lost 8 bases and J 7 bases, leaving 11 bases between the germline ends. The DNA for the CDR3 is TGCGCCAGCTCGGTACAGCTTGAAGCTTTCTTT. Encoded protein: CASSVQLEAFF.

A word on this clone: An end of the junction does not agree with germline; a read error may underlie this. The rearrangement links TRBV5-1 to TRBJ2-7, with D perhaps matching TRBD1 (6 bases). The CDR3 runs to 14 residues. The germline V gene encodes CDR1 SGHRS and CDR2 YFSETQ. CDR3 amino acids: CANSHPGTRNEQYF. The CDR3 nucleotides read TGCGCCAACAGCCATCCCGGGACAAGGAACGAGCAGTACTTC.

This clone came up many times. One end of the junction varies from germline; a read error may be responsible. The chain links TRBV6-1 to TRBJ2-5; 14 bases are shared with TRBD2. CDR3 length: 13 residues. Germline-derived CDR1 and CDR2 are MNHNS and SASEGT. CDR3 loop: CASSEAVTSGRVF. DNA of the CDR3: TGTGCCAGCAGTGAAGCTGTGACTAGCGGGAGGGTGTTC.

Only a few counts were recorded for this clone. The chain is built from TRBV2 and TRBJ2-1; perhaps TRBD2 as D (5 bases). The germline V gene has CDR1 SNHLY and CDR2 FYNNEI. Trimming removed 7 bases at V and 8 bases at J, with 21 bases between. The CDR3 consists of 15 residues. The CDR3 sequence: CASMWETIQWHEQFF. CDR3 coding DNA: TGTGCCAGCATGTGGGAGACTATCCAATGGCATGAGCAGTTCTTC.

There are many counts of this clone. The CDR3 loop reads CASSFTGNTIYF. The CDR3 bases are TGTGCCAGCAGCTTTACCGGAAACACCATATATTTT. The rearrangement links TRBV11-2 to TRBJ1-3, with D unresolved. Deletions cut 3 bases from V and 4 bases from J, with 4 bases between. This CDR3 is built from 12 residues. CDR1 and CDR2 (germline): SGHAT, FQNNGV. The variable domain in full, with the rest retrieved from reference TRBV11-2 and TRBJ1-3, is EAGVAQSPRYKIIEKRQSVAFWCNPISGHATLYWYQQILGQGPKLLIQFQNNGVVDDSQLPKDRFSAERLKGVDSTLKIQPAKLEDSAVYLCASSFTGNTIYFGEGSWLTVV.

This clone was detected many times. The rearrangement links TRBV19 to TRBJ2-7; D call uncertain. The germline CDR1 and CDR2 sequences are LNHDA and SQIVND (reference sequence). V dropped 3 bases and J dropped 0 bases, with 15 bases sitting between them. The CDR3 is made up of 16 amino acids. The CDR3 sequence: CASSIMGSQPSYEQYF. CDR3 coding DNA: TGTGCCAGTAGTATCATGGGCAGCCAACCCTCCTACGAGCAGTACTTC.

This clone was recorded at least ten times. Within the sample, other DNA sequences also encode this same CDR3. The genes are TRBV2 and TRBJ2-5; 12 bases line up with TRBD2. This CDR3 region has 15 residues. V lost 4 bases and J lost 6; bases outside the gene matches: 6. Germline CDR1 and CDR2: SNHLY and FYNNEI. The CDR3 spells CASSGLAGEEKTQYF. The CDR3 coding sequence is TGTGCCAGCAGTGGACTAGCGGGAGAAGAAAAGACCCAGTACTTC.

The chain is built from TRBV5-1 and TRBJ1-6, with D maybe TRBD1 (6 bases). The CDR3 spans 14 residues. The V end lost 3 bases, the J end lost 5 bases, and 9 bases lay between the germline ends. Germline V gene lookup returns CDR1 SGHRS and CDR2 YFSETQ. CDR3 DNA: TGCGCCAGCAGCTGGGACACCAATAATTCACCCCTCCACTTT. This gives the protein CASSWDTNNSPLHF.

The chain has TRBV27 and TRBJ2-7, with a tentative D call TRBD2 (5 bases). The V and J ends lost 8 bases and 4 bases respectively, with 12 bases between them. The germline V gene encodes CDR1 MNHEY and CDR2 SMNVEV (reference sequence). The CDR3 extends over 12 amino acids. Written as DNA, the CDR3 is TGTGCCAGCGGACGGGATCCTTACGAGCAGTACGTC. It codes for CASGRDPYEQYV.

As concerns this clone: A read error is possible here, since a much larger clone lies one base away. Other DNA sequences in this specimen translate into the identical CDR3. The chain carries TRBV11-1 and TRBJ2-3, with D tentatively TRBD1 or TRBD2 (5 bases each). The CDR3 extends over 15 amino acids. Germline V CDR1 and CDR2: SGHAT, FQDESV (reference sequence). CDR3: CASSLDGGNTDTQYF. CDR3 sequence (DNA): TGTGCCAGCAGCTTAGATGGGGGTAACACAGATACACAGTATTTT.

Comments on this clone: Other DNA sequences in this specimen translate into the identical CDR3. The chain carries TRBV14 and TRBJ1-2; 8 positions match TRBD1. This CDR3 region has 14 residues. Germline CDR1 and CDR2: SGHDN and FVKESK. The ends lost 3 bases at V and 2 bases at J; junction bases unmatched: 2. Here the CDR3 reads CASSQDRENYGYTF. The CDR3 region has the DNA TGTGCCAGCAGCCAGGACAGGGAGAACTATGGCTACACCTTC.